The clone carrying this TCR beta chain showed up many times. The CDR3 spans 15 residues. Germline values: CDR1 SGHRS, CDR2 YFSETQ. The trim removed 2 bases at V and 9 bases at J, leaving 5 bases unmatched. TCRdb processed the RT-PCR reads anew with MiXCR; each CDR3 protein has one entry. The table has hundreds of thousands of distinct CDR3 sequences, 13% to 15% seen once. The sample taken for sequencing was memory CD4+ T cells from blood. This clonotype originated in a female donor in good health, serving as a healthy control. This chain links TRBV5-1 with TRBJ2-1; the match to TRBD2 covers 13 bases. CDR3 bases: TGCGCCAGCAGCTTCGGACTAGCGGGAGAGGGTGAGCAGTTCTTC. Translating gives CASSFGLAGEGEQFF. The entire variable domain, with the rest obtained from reference TRBV5-1 and TRBJ2-1, is as follows: KAGVTQTPRYLIKTRGQQVTLSCSPISGHRSVSWYQQTPGQGLQFLFEYFSETQRNKGNFPGRFSGRQFSNSRSEMNVSTLELGDSALYLCASSFGLAGEGEQFFGPGTRLTVL.